This T cell receptor beta chain came from a study of T cells in Graves' hyperthyroidism and ophthalmopathy. What was amplified from RNA transcripts were TCR beta CDR3 regions. TCR CDR3 underwent first-round RT-PCR with the HTBI primer set. MiXCR, applied by TCRdb to the multiplex PCR reads, yields one record per CDR3 protein. The table shows more than 300,000 distinct CDR3 sequences, with about 18% occurring only once. Study observations and caveats: The model anticipated ophthalmopathy a median approximately 6.5 months pre-onset.

Ten or more counts support this clonotype. Its specificity is unknown. Germline-derived CDR1 and CDR2 are MDHEN and SYDVKM. V was shortened by 7 bases and J by 1 base, with 16 bases between the two germline ends. The CDR3 length is 15 residues. Patients between 18 and 65 years old had hyperthyroidism, newly diagnosed and lasting under 2 months. Every diagnosis used clinical symptoms, serum thyroxine and TRAb, thyroid ultrasound and orbital computed tomography. This clonotype was sampled from a young woman with Graves' hyperthyroidism that later progressed to Graves' ophthalmopathy. The chain recombines TRBV28 with TRBJ1-1, with D possibly being TRBD1 (5 bases). The specimen was blood. Here the CDR3 reads CASIDGFGGNTEAFF. As DNA, the CDR3 is TGTGCCAGCATTGATGGGTTTGGGGGGAACACTGAAGCTTTCTTT.